This T cell receptor beta chain was captured in a study of response to subunit inactivated influenza vaccine. Via MiXCR, TCRdb re-called the RT-PCR reads, giving one row per CDR3 protein. The profile shows over 800,000 distinct CDR3 sequences, 21% of them singletons. The CDR3 consists of 17 residues. V lost 0 bases, J lost 3 bases, and 7 bases stayed unmatched. In germline, CDR1 is LGHNA, CDR2 YSLEER. The specimen comprised PBMCs from blood, sampled 4 to 6 days after vaccination. This receptor was taken from a man in his fifties who received an inactivated influenza vaccine. J is TRBJ2-3 and V is TRBV4-3; 9 bases fit TRBD1. CDR3 nucleotides: TGCGCCAGCAGCCAAGATATCCCCGGGACAGGGACAGATACGCAGTATTTT. Protein: CASSQDIPGTGTDTQYF.